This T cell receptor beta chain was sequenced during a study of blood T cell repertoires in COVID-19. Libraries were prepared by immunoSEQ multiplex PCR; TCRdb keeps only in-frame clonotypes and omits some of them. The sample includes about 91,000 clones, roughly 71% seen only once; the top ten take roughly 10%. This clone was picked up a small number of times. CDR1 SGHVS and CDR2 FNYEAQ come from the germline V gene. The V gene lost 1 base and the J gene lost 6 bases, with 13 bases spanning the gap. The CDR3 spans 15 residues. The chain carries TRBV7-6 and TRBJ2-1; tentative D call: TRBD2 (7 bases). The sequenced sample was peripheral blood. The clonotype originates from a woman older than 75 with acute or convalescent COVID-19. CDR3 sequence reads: CASSLERGGGNEQFF. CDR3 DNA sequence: TGTGCCAGCAGCTTAGAAAGGGGAGGGGGCAATGAGCAGTTCTTC.